A selection of T cell receptor beta chains follows, all from one sample in a study of blood T cell repertoires in COVID-19. Profiling relied on immunoSEQ multiplex PCR, and the TCRdb table lists in-frame clones only, not all of them. The data hold 140,000 or so clones, with approximately 86% observed a single time. Specimen: peripheral blood. The receptors derive from a man aged 65-85 years with acute or convalescent COVID-19. Each CDR3 is given with its conserved first and last residue. A D gene is named only where the DNA matches it firmly. Size tells how often a clone was seen (once, few, many) or the class of an expanded clone, and some rows leave it out.

D,V,J,size,CDR3,DNA
TRBD2,TRBV29-1,TRBJ2-5,-,CSVGTSGSEETQYF,TGCAGCGTTGGGACTAGCGGCTCGGAAGAGACCCAGTACTTC
TRBD1,TRBV30,TRBJ1-4,-,CAWSGTGGEKLFF,TGTGCCTGGAGTGGGACAGGAGGCGAAAAACTGTTTTTT
-,TRBV29-1,TRBJ2-7,-,CSVARGVEEQYF,TGCAGCGTTGCCAGGGGCGTCGAAGAGCAGTACTTC
TRBD2,TRBV5-4,TRBJ2-1,once,CASSLALTSGRSYNEQFF,TGTGCCAGCAGCTTGGCCTTGACTAGCGGACGCTCCTACAATGAGCAGTTCTTC
TRBD1,TRBV7-9,TRBJ1-4,-,CASSLPGQGGEKLFF,TGTGCCAGCAGCTTACCGGGACAGGGGGGAGAAAAACTGTTTTTT
-,TRBV29-1,TRBJ1-1,few,CSGRAAMNTEAFF,TGCAGCGGGCGAGCGGCTATGAACACTGAAGCTTTCTTT
TRBD1,TRBV6-5,TRBJ2-7,-,CASPAGTGYDEQYF,TGTGCCAGCCCAGCGGGGACAGGGTACGACGAGCAGTACTTC
TRBD1,TRBV5-1,TRBJ2-7,-,CASSSRQGYEQYF,TGCGCCAGCAGCAGCCGACAGGGCTACGAGCAGTACTTC
-,TRBV9,TRBJ2-1,-,CASSVGRPGEYNEQFF,TGTGCCAGCAGCGTTGGGCGGCCGGGGGAGTACAATGAGCAGTTCTTC
-,TRBV28,TRBJ1-2,-,CASSEGGSINYGYTF,TGTGCCAGCAGCGAGGGGGGGAGTATTAACTATGGCTACACCTTC
-,TRBV5-1,TRBJ2-7,-,CASSAGLGQISYEQYF,TGCGCCAGCAGCGCAGGGCTGGGGCAGATCTCCTACGAGCAGTACTTC
TRBD1,TRBV19,TRBJ2-2,-,CASSTRDRVTGELFF,TGTGCCAGTAGTACCCGGGACAGGGTTACCGGGGAGCTGTTTTTT
TRBD2,TRBV9,TRBJ2-5,-,CASSFRGSGYQETQYF,TGTGCCAGCAGTTTCCGGGGTAGCGGGTACCAAGAGACCCAGTACTTC
-,TRBV9,TRBJ1-6,-,CASSGRTGNSPLHF,TGTGCCAGCAGCGGACGAACGGGTAATTCACCCCTCCACTTT
TRBD1,TRBV3-1/TRBV3-2,TRBJ1-4,-,CASSQDGTGGFYEKLFF,TGTGCCAGCAGCCAAGACGGGACAGGGGGATTTTATGAAAAACTGTTTTTT
TRBD1,TRBV19,TRBJ1-2,-,CASTRPPTGGYYGYTF,TGTGCCAGTACCCGACCCCCGACAGGGGGCTACTATGGCTACACCTTC
-,TRBV11-2,TRBJ1-6,-,CASSPWGGVALNSPLHF,TGTGCCAGCAGCCCCTGGGGCGGGGTTGCTCTTAATTCACCCCTCCACTTT
TRBD2,TRBV6-5,TRBJ2-5,-,CATPEIAGETQYF,TGTGCCACCCCGGAGATAGCGGGGGAGACCCAGTACTTC
TRBD2,TRBV11-2,TRBJ2-4,-,CASSLAGGVGKNIQYF,TGTGCCAGCAGCTTGGCGGGAGGAGTTGGCAAAAACATTCAGTACTTC
-,TRBV19,TRBJ1-1,-,CASSSEGSWGQNTEAFF,TGTGCCAGTAGTTCCGAAGGGTCATGGGGCCAGAACACTGAAGCTTTCTTT
TRBD1,TRBV5-4,TRBJ2-2,-,CASSLQGANTGELFF,TGTGCCAGCAGCCTACAGGGGGCGAACACCGGGGAGCTGTTTTTT
TRBD2,TRBV7-2,TRBJ2-1,-,CASSLSGLAGSDEQFF,TGTGCCAGCAGCTTATCAGGACTAGCGGGAAGTGATGAGCAGTTCTTC
TRBD2,TRBV18,TRBJ2-5,-,CASSPRQLGIAGGQETQYF,TGTGCCAGCTCACCACGTCAATTGGGGATAGCGGGGGGTCAAGAGACCCAGTACTTC
-,TRBV28,TRBJ2-3,-,CASSLFSDRSTDTQYF,TGTGCCAGCAGTTTATTTTCTGACAGGAGCACAGATACGCAGTATTTT
TRBD1,TRBV9,TRBJ2-1,once,CASSVRTGGPYNEQFF,TGTGCCAGCAGCGTTAGAACAGGGGGCCCCTACAATGAGCAGTTCTTC
-,TRBV5-1,TRBJ1-4,-,CASSPGQEAGKLFF,TGCGCCAGCAGCCCCGGTCAAGAAGCCGGAAAACTGTTTTTT
TRBD2,TRBV4-1,TRBJ2-5,-,CASSQKLADGETQYF,TGCGCCAGCAGCCAAAAACTAGCGGATGGAGAGACCCAGTACTTC
TRBD1,TRBV6-5,TRBJ1-6,-,CASSSSGTVTSPLHF,TGTGCCAGCAGTTCTTCCGGGACAGTAACTTCACCCCTCCACTTT
-,TRBV10-3,TRBJ1-5,-,CAISESEQSSSQHF,TGTGCCATCAGTGAGTCCGAACAGTCAAGCTCCCAGCATTTT
-,TRBV18,TRBJ1-1,-,CASSPIGANTEAFF,TGTGCCAGCTCACCTATCGGAGCTAACACTGAAGCTTTCTTT
TRBD1,TRBV7-8,TRBJ2-1,once,CASSLRPGDRGFNEQFF,TGTGCCAGCAGCTTGCGCCCGGGGGACAGGGGGTTCAATGAGCAGTTCTTC
-,TRBV9,TRBJ1-3,-,CASSADSYSGNTIYF,TGTGCCAGCAGCGCTGACTCTTACTCTGGAAACACCATATATTTT
-,TRBV6-6,TRBJ2-1,-,CASSYYTPSDEQFF,TGTGCCAGCAGTTACTATACTCCATCCGATGAGCAGTTCTTC
TRBD2,TRBV15,TRBJ2-7,-,CATSGGGILKQFDSYEQYF,TGTGCCACCAGCGGCGGGGGAATTTTGAAGCAGTTCGATTCCTACGAGCAGTACTTC
-,TRBV19,TRBJ2-3,-,CASSMGAGTDTQYF,TGTGCCAGTAGTATGGGCGCAGGCACAGATACGCAGTATTTT
-,TRBV7-9,TRBJ2-5,-,CASSPGWKETQYF,TGTGCCAGCAGCCCGGGTTGGAAAGAGACCCAGTACTTC
-,TRBV5-1,TRBJ1-1,-,CASSLALGPTEAFF,TGCGCCAGCAGCTTGGCCCTGGGGCCCACTGAAGCTTTCTTT
-,TRBV9,TRBJ1-2,-,CASSPRREINYGYTF,TGTGCCAGCAGCCCTCGCAGGGAAATCAACTATGGCTACACCTTC
-,TRBV7-3,TRBJ2-6,-,CASSLLPGLNSGANVLTF,TGTGCCAGCAGCCTACTACCGGGACTGAACTCTGGGGCCAACGTCCTGACTTTC
TRBD1,TRBV6-6,TRBJ1-4,-,CASSDITGEEKLFF,TGTGCCAGCAGTGACATTACAGGGGAAGAAAAACTGTTTTTT
-,TRBV10-2,TRBJ1-4,-,CASSDTGTANEKLFF,TGCGCCAGCAGTGACACGGGGACTGCTAATGAAAAACTGTTTTTT
TRBD1,TRBV2,TRBJ2-7,-,CASSDPTGAYEQYF,TGTGCCAGCAGTGACCCGACAGGGGCCTACGAGCAGTACTTC
-,TRBV28,TRBJ1-4,-,CASSLLQEKLFF,TGTGCCAGCAGTTTGTTACAGGAAAAACTGTTTTTT
-,TRBV5-4,TRBJ2-7,once,CASSLGGLLSYEQYF,TGTGCCAGCAGCTTGGGGGGGCTACTATCCTACGAGCAGTACTTC
TRBD2,TRBV15,TRBJ2-1,-,CATSRGTSGSGGEQFF,TGTGCCACCAGCAGAGGGACTAGCGGGAGTGGCGGTGAGCAGTTCTTC
TRBD1,TRBV6-5,TRBJ1-1,-,CASSRTGDTEAFF,TGTGCCAGCAGTCGGACAGGGGATACTGAAGCTTTCTTT
-,TRBV21-1,TRBJ1-2,once,CASSKGDYDKGVWGYGYTF,TGTGCCAGCAGCAAAGGGGATTATGATAAGGGGGTATGGGGCTATGGCTACACCTTC
TRBD2,TRBV5-4,TRBJ2-6,-,CASSLAYGGAGANVLTF,TGTGCCAGCAGCTTGGCTTACGGGGGGGCTGGGGCCAACGTCCTGACTTTC
TRBD1,TRBV5-1,TRBJ2-7,-,CASSLGDRVVYEQYF,TGCGCCAGCAGCTTGGGGGACAGGGTCGTCTACGAGCAGTACTTC
TRBD1,TRBV3-1/TRBV3-2,TRBJ2-3,-,CASSPPGQGTDTQYF,TGTGCCAGCAGCCCTCCGGGACAGGGGACAGATACGCAGTATTTT
TRBD1,TRBV28,TRBJ2-7,-,CASRDTGGRIYEQYF,TGTGCCAGCAGGGATACAGGGGGAAGGATCTACGAGCAGTACTTC
-,TRBV19,TRBJ1-5,-,CASRRGSEAAEHF,TGTGCCAGTAGGCGGGGGTCGGAGGCAGCCGAGCATTTT
TRBD2,TRBV29-1,TRBJ2-2,-,CSVEESGSTGELFF,TGCAGCGTTGAAGAGAGCGGGAGCACCGGGGAGCTGTTTTTT